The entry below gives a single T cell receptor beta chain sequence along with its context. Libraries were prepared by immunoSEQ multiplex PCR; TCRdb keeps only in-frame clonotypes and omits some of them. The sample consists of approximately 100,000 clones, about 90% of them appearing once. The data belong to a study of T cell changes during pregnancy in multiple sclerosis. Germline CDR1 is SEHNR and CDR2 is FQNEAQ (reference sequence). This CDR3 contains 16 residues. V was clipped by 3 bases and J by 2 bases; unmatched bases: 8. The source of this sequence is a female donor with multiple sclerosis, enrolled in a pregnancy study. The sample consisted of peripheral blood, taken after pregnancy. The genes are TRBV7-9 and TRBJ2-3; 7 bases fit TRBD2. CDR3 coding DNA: TGTGCCAGCAGCTTTTCCAGGACTAGGGTCACAGATACGCAGTATTTT. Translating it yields CASSFSRTRVTDTQYF.